The 14 T cell receptor beta chains in this list originate from one sample, sequenced in a study of T cell responses to AZD1222 COVID-19 vaccine. The protocol was immunoSEQ multiplex PCR, while the TCRdb copy is restricted to in-frame clones and leaves out a portion. The data hold roughly 120,000 clones, with 80% to 95% observed a single time. Sequencing was performed on peripheral blood, taken 28 days after the second dose of the MenACWY control vaccine. These TCRs come from an adult who received the MenACWY meningococcal vaccine as a control.

The chain uses TRBV4-2 and TRBJ1-2; D ambiguous. The CDR3 loop spans 14 amino acids. With 4 bases removed from V and 0 bases from J, the gap between germline ends came to 9 bases. From germline, CDR1 is LGHNA and CDR2 YNFKEQ. The CDR3 loop reads CASSLRGTNYGYTF. CDR3 sequence (DNA): TGTGCCAGCAGCCTAAGAGGAACTAACTATGGCTACACCTTC.

The rearrangement links TRBV6-2 or TRBV6-3 to TRBJ2-5; TRBD2 aligns across 10 bases. The CDR3 is 16 residues long. CDR1 and CDR2 (germline): MNHEY, SVGEGT. V lost 2 bases to trimming and J lost 2 bases; unmatched junction nucleotides: 5. In nucleotides, the CDR3 is TGTGCCAGCAGTTACGGAGTAGCGGGGGGACAAGAGACCCAGTACTTC. Translation gives CASSYGVAGGQETQYF.

A few counts support this clone. This chain's CDR3 is CAMKGLCSGNTIYF. DNA for the CDR3: TGCGCCATGAAGGGACTCTGCTCTGGAAACACCATATATTTT. This sequence joins TRBV10-1 and TRBJ1-3, with D possibly TRBD1 on 5 matching bases. With 10 bases removed from V and 0 bases from J, the gap between germline ends came to 13 bases. From germline, CDR1 is WNHNN and CDR2 SYGVQD (reference sequence). The CDR3 covers 14 residues.

The chain has TRBV28 and TRBJ1-5; no clear D. V shed 5 bases and J shed 0 bases, with 11 bases lying between them. Germline V gene lookup returns CDR1 MDHEN and CDR2 SYDVKM. This CDR3 is 15 amino acids long. The DNA for the CDR3 is TGTGCCAGCAGTCCCTCCTTTTATAGCAATCAGCCCCAGCATTTT. Its translation: CASSPSFYSNQPQHF.

The rearrangement joins TRBV28 to TRBJ2-5; 7 bases map to TRBD2. Trimming took 0 bases from V and 0 from J; bases not matched to a gene: 10. The CDR3 spans 18 residues. The germline V gene encodes CDR1 MDHEN and CDR2 SYDVKM. CDR3 loop: CASSLWGVLGGDQETQYF. DNA of the CDR3: TGTGCCAGCAGTTTATGGGGGGTGCTTGGGGGGGACCAAGAGACCCAGTACTTC.

This chain joins TRBV28 and TRBJ1-2; a weak D match, TRBD1 (6 bases). The CDR3 contains 16 residues. Germline assignment: CDR1 MDHEN and CDR2 SYDVKM. The V end lost 3 bases, the J end lost 4 bases, and 18 bases lay between the germline ends. The CDR3 spells CASSFPDSLDSYGYTF. The CDR3 bases are TGTGCCAGCAGTTTCCCGGACAGCCTGGACTCCTATGGCTACACCTTC.

The rearrangement uses TRBV5-1 and TRBJ1-4; 9 nucleotides line up with TRBD1. The germline CDR1 and CDR2 sequences are SGHRS and YFSETQ. The CDR3 contains 15 residues. Trimming took 4 bases from V and 2 from J; bases not matched to a gene: 3. The CDR3 here is CASSNTGGTNEKLFF. DNA of the CDR3: TGCGCCAGCAGCAACACAGGGGGCACTAATGAAAAACTGTTTTTT.

The chain is built from TRBV28 and TRBJ1-2, with D possibly being TRBD1 (5 bases). This CDR3 spans 17 amino acids. Trimming left V 8 bases short and J 4 bases short, with 26 bases between. Looked up from germline, CDR1 is MDHEN and CDR2 is SYDVKM. CDR3 sequence reads: CASSTTGRGLETYGYTF. In DNA form, the CDR3 reads TGTGCCAGCTCTACGACGGGGCGCGGCCTGGAGACCTATGGCTACACCTTC.

This sequence joins TRBV29-1 and TRBJ1-1; 12 bases are shared with TRBD1. The V gene end was trimmed by 6 bases and the J gene end by 7 bases; junction bases not matched to a gene: 9. Germline V lookup: CDR1 SQVTM, CDR2 ANQGSEA. The CDR3 length is 14 residues. CDR3 region: CSVEGQGAPGEAFF. Here the CDR3 DNA reads TGCAGCGTGGAGGGACAGGGGGCGCCTGGTGAAGCTTTCTTT.

This chain's CDR3 is CAWGRLNTEAFF. The CDR3 DNA sequence: TGTGCCTGGGGACGGCTGAACACTGAAGCTTTCTTT. This chain links TRBV30 with TRBJ1-1; D gene ambiguous. This CDR3 has 12 residues. From germline, CDR1 is GTSNPN and CDR2 SVGIG (reference sequence). The V and J ends lost 5 bases and 0 bases respectively, with 7 bases between them.

The chain is built from TRBV27 and TRBJ1-5; D is uncertain. Germline loops: CDR1 MNHEY, CDR2 SMNVEV (reference sequence). The CDR3 loop spans 15 amino acids. V was trimmed by 5 bases and J by 3 bases, leaving 14 bases between them. The CDR3 here is CASSPRPGPNQPQHF. The CDR3 DNA is TGTGCCAGCAGTCCACGCCCAGGCCCCAATCAGCCCCAGCATTTT.

The chain combines TRBV5-1 with TRBJ2-2, with 10 bases lining up with TRBD1. The CDR3 runs 17 residues. The trim removed 5 bases at V and 3 bases at J, leaving 10 bases unmatched. Germline V gene lookup returns CDR1 SGHRS and CDR2 YFSETQ. The CDR3 here is CASRPLTGTGDTGELFF. DNA of the CDR3: TGCGCCAGCAGGCCCCTTACCGGGACAGGGGACACCGGGGAGCTGTTTTTT. Together with reference TRBV5-1 and TRBJ2-2, the CDR3 gives the full variable domain: KAGVTQTPRYLIKTRGQQVTLSCSPISGHRSVSWYQQTPGQGLQFLFEYFSETQRNKGNFPGRFSGRQFSNSRSEMNVSTLELGDSALYLCASRPLTGTGDTGELFFGEGSRLTVL.

Only one count was recorded for this clone. This chain connects TRBV19 to TRBJ2-6; D may be TRBD1 or TRBD2 (5 bases each). CDR1 LNHDA and CDR2 SQIVND come from the germline V gene (reference sequence). This CDR3 is 16 amino acids long. With 5 bases removed from V and 0 bases from J, the gap between germline ends came to 11 bases. The CDR3 DNA sequence: TGTGCCAGTAGTTGGGGGATCGGCTCTGGGGCCAACGTCCTGACTTTC. Translated, it gives CASSWGIGSGANVLTF.

This chain connects TRBV28 to TRBJ1-3; D uncertain. V lost 2 bases to trimming and J lost 11 bases, with 13 bases between them. The CDR3 loop spans 13 amino acids. Germline CDR1 is MDHEN and CDR2 is SYDVKM. The DNA for the CDR3 is TGTGCCAGCAGTTTAACGAATCCGGGAGCCATATATTTT. Residues: CASSLTNPGAIYF. Looking up the rest from reference TRBV28 and TRBJ1-3 gives the full variable domain: DVKVTQSSRYLVKRTGEKVFLECVQDMDHENMFWYRQDPGLGLRLIYFSYDVKMKEKGDIPEGYSVSREKKERFSLILESASTNQTSMYLCASSLTNPGAIYFGEGSWLTVV.